These 23 T cell receptor beta chains were all obtained from the same sample, sequenced in a study of blood T cell repertoires in COVID-19. Measured with immunoSEQ multiplex PCR; TCRdb has only the in-frame clones, and not every one. The sample has under 300,000 clones, about 85% seen once. Sequenced: peripheral blood. The receptors stem from a human donor in a cohort sampled during active COVID-19.

The chain carries TRBV7-9 and TRBJ2-4; 7 nucleotides match TRBD2. V shed 2 bases and J 0 bases; nucleotides not matched to a gene: 1. The CDR3 consists of 15 residues. CDR1 is SEHNR, CDR2 FQNEAQ, per germline (reference sequence). CDR3 amino acids: CASSLTGGAKNIQYF. The CDR3 DNA follows: TGTGCCAGCAGCTTAACGGGAGGAGCCAAAAACATTCAGTACTTC. Looking up the rest from reference TRBV7-9 and TRBJ2-4 gives the full variable domain: DTGVSQNPRHKITKRGQNVTFRCDPISEHNRLYWYRQTLGQGPEFLTYFQNEAQLEKSRLLSDRFSAERPKGSFSTLEIQRTEQGDSAMYLCASSLTGGAKNIQYFGAGTRLSVL.

This clone has a handful of counts. V usage is TRBV19 and J usage is TRBJ1-2; D not certain. The CDR3 length is 13 residues. CDR1 and CDR2 (germline): LNHDA, SQIVND (reference sequence). Trimming left V 0 bases short and J 3 bases short, with 5 bases between. The CDR3 sequence: CASSIELDYGYTF. CDR3 bases: TGTGCCAGTAGTATAGAACTAGACTATGGCTACACCTTC.

The rearrangement joins TRBV28 to TRBJ2-1; D perhaps matches TRBD2 (5 bases). Germline values: CDR1 MDHEN, CDR2 SYDVKM. V was shortened by 4 bases and J by 6 bases, with 7 bases between the two germline ends. There are 12 residues in the CDR3. The CDR3 here is CASSSTSNEQFF. Here the CDR3 DNA reads TGTGCCAGCAGTTCCACTAGCAATGAGCAGTTCTTC.

The chain joins TRBV19 to TRBJ2-1; 11 nucleotides match TRBD2. V lost 10 bases to trimming and J lost 0 bases; unmatched junction nucleotides: 14. The CDR3 contains 18 residues. CDR1 and CDR2 (germline): LNHDA, SQIVND (reference sequence). The CDR3 DNA reads as TGTGCCACCCAACCCGTGACTAGCGGGGTGAGCTCCTACAATGAGCAGTTCTTC. It is translated as CATQPVTSGVSSYNEQFF. Combining the CDR3 with reference TRBV19 and TRBJ2-1 gives the whole variable domain DGGITQSPKYLFRKEGQNVTLSCEQNLNHDAMYWYRQDPGQGLRLIYYSQIVNDFQKGDIAEGYSVSREKKESFPLTVTSAQKNPTAFYLCATQPVTSGVSSYNEQFFGPGTRLTVL.

This CDR3 is CASSLVVVIGVETQYF. The CDR3 nucleotides are TGCGCCAGCAGCTTGGTTGTTGTTATAGGAGTGGAGACCCAGTACTTC. The J gene is TRBJ2-5, the V gene TRBV5-1; no reliable D call. The CDR3 sequence is 16 residues long. Germline loops: CDR1 SGHRS, CDR2 YFSETQ. With 0 bases removed from V and 5 bases from J, the gap between germline ends came to 17 bases.

CDR3 nucleotides: TGTGCCAGCAGTGAACTAGCGAGAGGTGGGGAGACCCAGTACTTC. Protein sequence: CASSELARGGETQYF. This rearrangement joins TRBV2 to TRBJ2-5; possibly TRBD2 for D (6 bases). CDR3 length: 15 residues. The V end lost 2 bases, the J end lost 5 bases, and 15 bases lay between the germline ends. CDR1 is SNHLY and CDR2 is FYNNEI in the germline V gene. The whole variable domain, remainder taken from reference TRBV2 and TRBJ2-5, is EPEVTQTPSHQVTQMGQEVILRCVPISNHLYFYWYRQILGQKVEFLVSFYNNEISEKSEIFDDQFSVERPDGSNFTLKIRSTKLEDSAMYFCASSELARGGETQYFGPGTRLLVL.

Here the CDR3 reads CASSQWSGNSPLHF. The DNA for the CDR3 is TGCGCCAGCAGCCAATGGTCGGGTAATTCACCCCTCCACTTT. The chain has TRBV4-3 and TRBJ1-6, with D unresolved. V was shortened by 2 bases and J by 6 bases, with 8 bases between the two germline ends. Per the germline V gene, CDR1 is LGHNA and CDR2 is YSLEER. This CDR3 has 14 residues.

The chain combines TRBV7-9 with TRBJ2-5; TRBD2 matches 10 bases. Trimming at V came to 7 bases and at J to 5 bases, leaving 7 bases not matched to a gene. This CDR3 region has 14 residues. In germline, CDR1 is SEHNR, CDR2 FQNEAQ (reference sequence). CDR3 residues: CASTRAGGFETQYF. Written as DNA, the CDR3 is TGTGCCAGCACCAGAGCGGGAGGGTTCGAGACCCAGTACTTC.

This clone has only a few counts. The V call is TRBV5-8, the J call TRBJ1-1; 7 bases map to TRBD1. Looked up from germline, CDR1 is SGHTS and CDR2 is YDEGEE. J gave up 1 base and V 3 bases, and 3 bases lay outside the gene matches. CDR3 length equals 14 residues. The CDR3 DNA reads TGTGCCAGCAGCTGGACAGGAGGGAACACTGAAGCTTTCTTT. Its translation is CASSWTGGNTEAFF.

The V and J genes are TRBV5-1 and TRBJ2-2; 9 nucleotides match TRBD1. CDR3 size: 14 residues. The germline V gene encodes CDR1 SGHRS and CDR2 YFSETQ. The ends lost 4 bases at V and 9 bases at J; junction bases unmatched: 7. The CDR3: CASSTIQGAWELFF. The CDR3 nucleotides are TGCGCCAGCAGCACAATACAGGGGGCTTGGGAGCTGTTTTTT.

The chain combines TRBV6-5 with TRBJ2-7, with 11 nucleotides matching TRBD2. The CDR3 has 15 residues. V shed 7 bases, J shed 2 bases, and the junction held 7 bases outside the gene matches. Germline V gene sequence: CDR1 MNHEY, CDR2 SVGAGI. The CDR3 spells CASIGTSGSAYEQYF. In DNA, the CDR3 is TGTGCCAGCATCGGAACTAGCGGGAGTGCCTACGAGCAGTACTTC.

This clone showed up just once. The chain joins TRBV7-8 to TRBJ2-1; a possible D gene is TRBD2 (6 bases). V shed 4 bases and J shed 5 bases, with 15 bases lying between them. The CDR3 extends over 15 amino acids. The germline CDR1 and CDR2 sequences are SGHVS and FQNEAQ. The CDR3 region has the DNA TGTGCCAGCAGCTCCTCCGGGACTTCTAACAATGAGCAGTTCTTC. It is translated as CASSSSGTSNNEQFF.

V usage is TRBV15 and J usage is TRBJ1-5; tentatively, D is TRBD1 (5 bases). In germline, CDR1 is LNHNV, CDR2 YYDKDF (reference sequence). CDR3 size: 15 residues. V was cut by 5 bases and J by 4 bases, with 15 bases left in between. The CDR3 DNA reads as TGTGCCACCAGCTCGACAAGGGACTGGAATCAGCCCCAGCATTTT. It codes for CATSSTRDWNQPQHF.

The chain carries TRBV9 and TRBJ1-5; no clear D gene. Germline V CDR1 and CDR2: SGDLS, YYNGEE. Trimming stripped 5 bases from V and 6 bases from J, with 9 bases between. The CDR3 runs 12 residues. The CDR3 nucleotides read TGTGCCAGCAGTGCAACTTGTCAGCCCCAGCATTTT. The encoded protein is CASSATCQPQHF.

The chain combines TRBV27 with TRBJ2-2; TRBD1 matches at 12 bases. J gave up 5 bases and V 5 bases, and 9 bases lay outside the gene matches. The germline V gene has CDR1 MNHEY and CDR2 SMNVEV (reference sequence). The CDR3 loop spans 17 amino acids. The CDR3 coding sequence is TGTGCCAGCAGTACCGCCGGGACAGGGGGCAGTACCGGGGAGCTGTTTTTT. Encoded protein: CASSTAGTGGSTGELFF.

The chain links TRBV28 to TRBJ2-2, with D uncertain. The CDR3 extends over 14 amino acids. Germline CDR1 reads MDHEN; CDR2 reads SYDVKM. Trimming removed 2 bases at V and 7 bases at J, with 11 bases between. CDR3 sequence reads: CASSLPDIIGELFF. The CDR3 coding sequence is TGTGCCAGCAGTTTACCTGACATCATCGGGGAGCTGTTTTTT.

This chain links TRBV7-9 with TRBJ1-4; TRBD1 is a possible D gene (5 bases). Looked up from germline, CDR1 is SEHNR and CDR2 is FQNEAQ (reference sequence). V lost 3 bases and J 7 bases, leaving 15 bases between the germline ends. This CDR3 has 15 amino acids. The CDR3 protein is CASSFLSSRGEKLFF. CDR3 DNA sequence: TGTGCCAGCAGCTTTCTTAGCAGTAGGGGTGAAAAACTGTTTTTT.

This clone came up once. V usage is TRBV27 and J usage is TRBJ2-6, with 10 nucleotides matching TRBD1. Germline values: CDR1 MNHEY, CDR2 SMNVEV (reference sequence). With V trimmed by 5 bases and J by 3 bases, 7 bases remained unmatched. The CDR3 is 17 residues long. CDR3 residues: CASSQDRGLSGANVLTF. In DNA form, the CDR3 reads TGTGCCAGCAGTCAAGACAGGGGGCTAAGTGGGGCCAACGTCCTGACTTTC.

The chain couples TRBV30 to TRBJ2-2; TRBD1 agrees at 9 bases. The CDR3 consists of 19 residues. Looked up from germline, CDR1 is GTSNPN and CDR2 is SVGIG (reference sequence). The V segment lost 1 base and the J segment 10 bases; nucleotides outside the gene matches: 22. CDR3 DNA: TGTGCCTGGAGTGCCCTCTTCCTGGGACAGGGTAATAGGGCCTCGGAGCTGTTTTTT. Its translation is CAWSALFLGQGNRASELFF.

The V and J genes are TRBV5-1 and TRBJ2-3; 9 bases agree with TRBD2. The CDR3 is made up of 16 amino acids. The J segment lost 2 bases and the V segment lost 3 bases, leaving 7 bases of the junction unmatched. Per germline, CDR1 SGHRS and CDR2 YFSETQ. CDR3 residues: CASSSRSGRTTDTQYF. The CDR3 DNA reads TGCGCCAGCAGCTCAAGAAGCGGGAGGACCACAGATACGCAGTATTTT.

This sequence joins TRBV7-8 and TRBJ2-7; 8 positions agree with TRBD1. Unmatched junction bases numbered 12, after V lost 4 bases and J lost 4 bases. The CDR3 has 16 residues. CDR1 SGHVS and CDR2 FQNEAQ come from the germline V gene. The CDR3 region is CASSSRGAGGIYEQYF. CDR3 bases: TGTGCCAGCAGCTCCAGGGGGGCAGGGGGCATTTACGAGCAGTACTTC.

The chain links TRBV2 to TRBJ1-2, with 7 bases that match TRBD1. Germline trimming cut 6 bases from V and 2 bases from J; bases unmatched to any gene: 6. The CDR3 contains 14 residues. Germline assignment: CDR1 SNHLY and CDR2 FYNNEI. The CDR3 nucleotides read TGTGCCAGCAGGCGACAGGGATCGAACTATGGCTACACCTTC. Protein: CASRRQGSNYGYTF.

The genes are TRBV29-1 and TRBJ2-1; D unclear. V was clipped by 2 bases and J by 6 bases, with 17 bases between them. This CDR3 contains 15 residues. In germline, CDR1 is SQVTM, CDR2 ANQGSEA. The DNA for the CDR3 is TGCAGCGTTGAATCCCTTGACTCAGTAGGCAATGAGCAGTTCTTC. Protein product: CSVESLDSVGNEQFF.